The TCR beta chain under discussion was sequenced for a study of T cell changes during pregnancy in multiple sclerosis. Between the trimmed V and J ends, which lost 0 bases and 0 bases, there was a span of 6 bases. Germline V gene lookup returns CDR1 SGHNT and CDR2 YYREEE (reference sequence). The CDR3 spans 14 residues. Measured with immunoSEQ multiplex PCR; TCRdb has only the in-frame clones, and not every one. The sample has nearly 110,000 clones, 80% to 95% seen once; the top ten hold less than 0.9%. The source of this sequence is a female donor in good health, enrolled as a control in a pregnancy study. The sample here was peripheral blood, taken in the third trimester of pregnancy. V is TRBV5-4 and J is TRBJ2-5; a weak D match, TRBD1 (5 bases). The CDR3 coding sequence is TGTGCCAGCAGCTTGGGACAGAACCAAGAGACCCAGTACTTC. Protein sequence: CASSLGQNQETQYF.